This T cell receptor (beta chain) is from a study of cytomegalovirus exposure and HLA in healthy donors. Study-wide results and caveats: CMV antigen specificity of three CMV-associated chains was confirmed in vitro.

Only one count was recorded for this clone. Antigen specificity is unknown. 60 Vbeta and 13 Jbeta primers were used in PCR. Sequencing was performed with immunoSEQ multiplex PCR; in TCRdb, only in-frame clones are kept and a portion is missing. Of about 150,000 clones listed, over 70% were seen once; the top ten hold 6.5% to 8.5%. This CDR3 region has 15 residues. Germline trimming cut 6 bases from V and 1 base from J; bases unmatched to any gene: 6. The germline V gene encodes CDR1 SGHRS and CDR2 YFSETQ. The chain employs TRBV5-1 and TRBJ2-1, with 8 bases matching TRBD1. The TCR comes from a woman aged 40 to 55 in good health and CMV-seropositive. Material for sequencing was PBMCs. The CDR3 sequence: CASMTQGASYNEQFF. The CDR3 region has the DNA TGCGCCAGCATGACGCAGGGGGCTTCCTACAATGAGCAGTTCTTC.